Below, 27 T cell receptor beta chains from the same sample are listed, as sequenced in a study of shared clonotypes between healthy human individuals. Method: immunoSEQ multiplex PCR; TCRdb's copy keeps in-frame clones and lacks some. The sample holds about 1.5 million clones; around 98% are singletons and the top ten take around 0.47%. The sequenced sample was naive CD4+ T cells sorted from blood. Subset in this sample: CD45RA+ positively selected. Every receptor here comes from a man between 25 and 39 years old in good health.

This chain links TRBV5-1 with TRBJ2-5; 9 nucleotides match TRBD2. CDR3 length: 14 residues. The V segment lost 4 bases and the J segment 5 bases; nucleotides outside the gene matches: 6. Germline V lookup: CDR1 SGHRS, CDR2 YFSETQ. The CDR3 DNA sequence: TGCGCCAGCAGCAATAGCGGGAGCAGTGAGACCCAGTACTTC. This sequence encodes CASSNSGSSETQYF.

The chain joins TRBV28 to TRBJ2-3; 8 bases align to TRBD2. This CDR3 contains 15 residues. The V gene end was trimmed by 4 bases and the J gene end by 5 bases; junction bases not matched to a gene: 8. From germline, CDR1 is MDHEN and CDR2 SYDVKM. The CDR3 sequence: CASSSPGLAEDTQYF. CDR3 DNA sequence: TGTGCCAGCAGTTCCCCTGGACTAGCTGAAGATACGCAGTATTTT.

The J gene is TRBJ2-7, the V gene TRBV5-4, with 9 nucleotides matching TRBD1. Trimming took 4 bases from V and 7 from J; bases not matched to a gene: 12. Germline CDR1 and CDR2: SGHNT and YYREEE (reference sequence). CDR3 length: 15 amino acids. The CDR3 DNA reads as TGTGCCAGCAGCCAAAGGACAGGGGTATTGGGGGAGCAGTACTTC. Translation: CASSQRTGVLGEQYF.

The chain has TRBV5-1 and TRBJ2-2, with D perhaps assigned TRBD1 or TRBD2 (5 bases each). V gave up 0 bases and J gave up 6 bases, with 18 bases separating them. The CDR3 is made up of 17 amino acids. The V gene's germline CDR1 is SGHRS and CDR2 YFSETQ. The CDR3 DNA reads as TGCGCCAGCAGCTTGGGGCAGGACCCGCGAGGGGCCGGGGAGCTGTTTTTT. It yields the protein CASSLGQDPRGAGELFF. Combining the CDR3 with reference TRBV5-1 and TRBJ2-2 gives the whole variable domain KAGVTQTPRYLIKTRGQQVTLSCSPISGHRSVSWYQQTPGQGLQFLFEYFSETQRNKGNFPGRFSGRQFSNSRSEMNVSTLELGDSALYLCASSLGQDPRGAGELFFGEGSRLTVL.

The CDR3 nucleotides read TGTGCCAGCAGCTTAGGACTAACCTACAATGAGCAGTTCTTC. It is translated as CASSLGLTYNEQFF. This rearrangement joins TRBV11-3 to TRBJ2-1, with D tentatively TRBD2 (5 bases). The CDR3 spans 14 residues. CDR1 is SGHNT and CDR2 is YENEEA in the germline V gene. Deletions cut 1 base from V and 2 bases from J, with 6 bases between.

This clone was picked up one time. V and J are TRBV9 and TRBJ2-7, with a tentative D call TRBD1 (6 bases). Trimming removed 0 bases at V and 2 bases at J, with 12 bases between. The V gene's germline CDR1 is SGDLS and CDR2 YYNGEE. This CDR3 has 15 amino acids. CDR3 protein: CASSVGRDTTYEQYF. The DNA of the CDR3 is TGTGCCAGCAGCGTAGGACGGGACACAACCTACGAGCAGTACTTC.

The chain uses TRBV7-6 and TRBJ2-3, with TRBD1 matching 7 bases. Germline V CDR1 and CDR2: SGHVS, FNYEAQ. The CDR3 is 17 amino acids. The ends lost 2 bases at V and 1 base at J; junction bases unmatched: 9. The CDR3 sequence is CASSLRAPGQRTDTQYF. The CDR3 nucleotides read TGTGCCAGCAGCTTAAGGGCGCCGGGACAGCGCACAGATACGCAGTATTTT.

This clone has just one count. This chain links TRBV6-5 with TRBJ2-3, with 8 bases aligning to TRBD2. Germline assignment: CDR1 MNHEY and CDR2 SVGAGI. Unmatched junction bases numbered 6, after V lost 6 bases and J lost 4 bases. The CDR3 has 14 amino acids. Here the CDR3 DNA reads TGTGCCAGCAGCAAGGGACTAGTCGCAGATACGCAGTATTTT. Translating gives CASSKGLVADTQYF.

This sequence joins TRBV6-1 and TRBJ2-5; a weak D match, TRBD2 (5 bases). The CDR3 has 15 amino acids. Between the trimmed V and J ends, which lost 6 bases and 4 bases, there was a span of 18 bases. CDR1 is MNHNS, CDR2 SASEGT, per germline. The CDR3 spells CASSEQGLPRETQYF. CDR3 DNA sequence: TGTGCCAGCAGCGAACAAGGACTTCCAAGAGAGACCCAGTACTTC.

The gene calls are TRBV4-3 and TRBJ1-4, with 7 bases aligning to TRBD1. The CDR3 has 16 residues. Germline-derived CDR1 and CDR2 are LGHNA and YSLEER. The ends lost 0 bases at V and 5 bases at J; junction bases unmatched: 6. CDR3 sequence (DNA): TGCGCCAGCAGCCAAGATGTTTCAGGGGGAAATGAAAAACTGTTTTTT. Protein sequence: CASSQDVSGGNEKLFF.

This chain connects TRBV5-1 to TRBJ2-3; 10 nucleotides align to TRBD1. The CDR3 sequence is 16 residues long. CDR1 and CDR2 (germline): SGHRS, YFSETQ. Losses at the gene ends were 1 base for V and 6 bases for J; bases not matched to a gene: 8. CDR3 loop: CASSLLGTGAGDTQYF. The CDR3 nucleotides read TGCGCCAGCAGCTTGTTGGGGACAGGGGCTGGGGATACGCAGTATTTT. The full variable domain, completed using reference TRBV5-1 and TRBJ2-3, is KAGVTQTPRYLIKTRGQQVTLSCSPISGHRSVSWYQQTPGQGLQFLFEYFSETQRNKGNFPGRFSGRQFSNSRSEMNVSTLELGDSALYLCASSLLGTGAGDTQYFGPGTRLTVL.

This clone came up once. The chain employs TRBV5-1 and TRBJ2-7; 10 bases line up with TRBD2. The CDR3 runs to 15 residues. Per the germline V gene, CDR1 is SGHRS and CDR2 is YFSETQ. V lost 0 bases and J lost 7; bases outside the gene matches: 7. The CDR3 DNA reads TGCGCCAGCAGCTTGGTGCTAGCGGGAGCCGAAGAGCAGTACTTC. This encodes CASSLVLAGAEEQYF.

The chain couples TRBV5-6 to TRBJ2-7, with 12 bases aligning to TRBD2. Germline V gene lookup returns CDR1 SGHDT and CDR2 YYEEEE. J gave up 5 bases and V 5 bases, and 11 bases lay outside the gene matches. This CDR3 contains 16 residues. The CDR3: CASSLTSGSGLDEQYF. The CDR3 nucleotides read TGTGCCAGCAGTTTGACTAGCGGGAGCGGATTGGACGAGCAGTACTTC.

The chain links TRBV6-4 to TRBJ2-2; 7 bases are a match to TRBD2. CDR3 length: 15 amino acids. Trimming at V came to 6 bases and at J to 3 bases, leaving 7 bases not matched to a gene. Germline assignment: CDR1 MRHNA and CDR2 SNTAGT. The CDR3 DNA follows: TGTGCCAGCAGCCTGACTAGCACCGACACCGGGGAGCTGTTTTTT. It codes for CASSLTSTDTGELFF.

This clone appeared a single time. The chain joins TRBV10-3 to TRBJ2-1; 13 bases match TRBD2. CDR1 is ENHRY, CDR2 SYGVKD, per germline. The ends lost 11 bases at V and 1 base at J; junction bases unmatched: 5. The CDR3 has 15 amino acids. Here the CDR3 reads CAATSGGTSYNEQFF. CDR3 nucleotide sequence: TGTGCCGCGACTAGCGGGGGGACTTCCTACAATGAGCAGTTCTTC.

The rearrangement uses TRBV7-8 and TRBJ2-2; weak D call: TRBD2 (5 bases). This CDR3 contains 14 residues. The V end was cut by 3 bases, the J end by 5 bases, with 10 bases between. Germline CDR1 is SGHVS and CDR2 is FQNEAQ. CDR3 coding DNA: TGTGCCAGCAGCTTCTCAGGACTTACCGGGGAGCTGTTTTTT. It translates to CASSFSGLTGELFF.

The chain recombines TRBV6-1 with TRBJ2-3, with D unclear. Germline CDR1 MNHNS, CDR2 SASEGT. With 2 bases removed from V and 2 bases from J, the gap between germline ends came to 2 bases. The CDR3 covers 12 residues. CDR3 coding DNA: TGTGCCAGCAGTGAAATCACAGATACGCAGTATTTT. Amino acids: CASSEITDTQYF.

The rearrangement links TRBV6-6 to TRBJ1-1; D call uncertain. The CDR3 totals 13 residues. Germline assignment: CDR1 MNHNY and CDR2 SVGAGI (reference sequence). CDR3 DNA: TGTGGTACGAGTCCTAGAATGAACACTGAAGCTTTCTTT. This encodes CGTSPRMNTEAFF.

This clone has only one observation. The chain employs TRBV11-3 and TRBJ2-1; 7 positions match TRBD2. The CDR3 extends over 16 amino acids. The trim removed 1 base at V and 0 bases at J, leaving 3 bases unmatched. CDR1 and CDR2 (germline): SGHNT, YENEEA. The CDR3 protein is CASSLATGGSYNEQFF. The CDR3, as DNA: TGTGCCAGCAGCTTAGCTACGGGAGGCTCCTACAATGAGCAGTTCTTC.

This clone was picked up one time. The rearrangement uses TRBV11-3 and TRBJ2-7; D unresolved. Trimming took off 5 bases at V and 7 bases at J, with 12 bases between the two ends. Germline lookup yields CDR1 SGHNT and CDR2 YENEEA. The CDR3 contains 12 residues. Here the CDR3 DNA reads TGTGCCAGCAGCCCGCACAACGGGGAGCAGTACTTC. Amino acid sequence: CASSPHNGEQYF.

V gene TRBV13 combines with J gene TRBJ1-1; tentative D call: TRBD1 (6 bases). Germline V gene lookup returns CDR1 PRHDT and CDR2 FYEKMQ (reference sequence). Deletions cut 7 bases from V and 4 bases from J, with 13 bases between. The CDR3 length is 13 residues. In nucleotides, the CDR3 is TGTGCCAGCACCCTAGGGGGGAGCACTGAAGCTTTCTTT. Translating gives CASTLGGSTEAFF.

Concerning this clone: The sample has other DNA sequences that encode this CDR3 too. This sequence joins TRBV4-1 and TRBJ2-7, with 8 positions matching TRBD1. With V trimmed by 3 bases and J by 0 bases, 4 bases remained unmatched. Germline CDR1 MGHRA, CDR2 YSYEKL. The CDR3 runs 15 residues. The CDR3 sequence is CASSQLDRGSYEQYF. CDR3 in DNA: TGCGCCAGCAGCCAGTTAGACAGGGGCTCCTACGAGCAGTACTTC.

This chain joins TRBV27 and TRBJ1-2; no clear D. V was pared by 2 bases and J by 0 bases, with 4 bases between. CDR3 size: 13 residues. Germline assignment: CDR1 MNHEY and CDR2 SMNVEV (reference sequence). The CDR3 reads CASSLRANYGYTF. CDR3 bases: TGTGCCAGCAGTTTACGGGCTAACTATGGCTACACCTTC.

The V gene is TRBV9, the J gene TRBJ1-5; 8 bases fit TRBD1. J lost 6 bases, V lost 7 bases, and 9 bases had no gene match. This CDR3 is built from 14 residues. Germline loops: CDR1 SGDLS, CDR2 YYNGEE. This chain's CDR3 is CASGPTGAGQPQHF. The CDR3 DNA is TGTGCCAGCGGACCGACAGGGGCTGGTCAGCCCCAGCATTTT.

The chain recombines TRBV6-5 with TRBJ1-2, with a possible D match to TRBD1 (5 bases). This CDR3 is built from 16 residues. Germline loops: CDR1 MNHEY, CDR2 SVGAGI. V was clipped by 0 bases and J by 8 bases, with 19 bases between them. The CDR3 DNA reads as TGTGCCAGCAGTTACTCCTCTCCGGCAGGGCCTGGGGGCTACACCTTC. Translated, it gives CASSYSSPAGPGGYTF.

The chain links TRBV9 to TRBJ2-1; 10 nucleotides line up with TRBD2. CDR3 length: 16 residues. The junction had 11 bases not matched to a gene; V was cut back by 3 bases and J by 8 bases. The germline V gene encodes CDR1 SGDLS and CDR2 YYNGEE. The CDR3 protein is CASSGQAGGPYDEQFF. The CDR3 nucleotides are TGTGCCAGCAGCGGACAAGCGGGAGGGCCTTATGATGAGCAGTTCTTC.

CDR3 DNA: TGTGCCAGCAGCGCCAGCGCAGGGAGCCTAGCGGGATCCACCGGGGAGCTGTTTTTT. The encoded protein is CASSASAGSLAGSTGELFF. The rearrangement links TRBV7-9 to TRBJ2-2, with 9 bases lining up with TRBD2. The junction had 17 bases not matched to a gene; V was cut back by 5 bases and J by 4 bases. Germline V gene lookup returns CDR1 SEHNR and CDR2 FQNEAQ (reference sequence). The CDR3 is 19 amino acids.